Included here is one T cell receptor beta chain sequence, with context. Its specific antigen is unknown. No base-level quality is on record; no much larger clone is a single base apart. These data originate in a study of cytomegalovirus exposure and HLA in healthy donors (dated by TCRdb to the late 2010s). For context, the study as a whole: In an earlier analysis of approximately 500 of the donors, around 300 Gb of sequence data and about 110 million unique TCR beta sequences from about 190 million T cells were reported. To study patterns of TCR occurrence, a later analysis re-analyzed previously published TCR beta repertoires from 666 donors and added high-resolution HLA genotyping. Donor age, sex, ethnicity and CMV serostatus were compiled alongside the repertoire data. Across approximately 420 genotyped donors of the cohort, an average of approximately 220,000 unique TCR beta nucleotide sequences per donor were sequenced, and 15% to 20% of those sequences were non-productive. An early release that covered some 640 HLA-typed donors contained about 300 gigabases of sequencing data and 80 million or so unique TCR sequences. Both class I and class II loci were covered by HLA typing, at four-digit resolution. Along with the roughly 710-subject first cohort, a separate validation cohort of approximately 110 different subjects was used. All discovery cohort repertoires had been generated on a single sequencing platform. The study profiled the T cell repertoires of hundreds of subjects by immunosequencing and related them to cytomegalovirus serostatus. Rather than using new phenotypic data, the later analysis identified candidate immune exposures from TCR beta sequences and from how often those sequences occurred across donors. Four or five DR-DQ haplotypes were handled as single units for association and clustering because linkage in the cohort was strong. A later genetic analysis used genome-wide SNP genotypes for about 55% of the 666 donors, treating that subset as a discovery cohort. Typing coverage differed by locus: A, B, C, DRB1 and DQB1 were typed in roughly 620-640 donors, DQA1 in about 500, DPA1 in roughly 590, and DPB1 in just under 480. To predict cytomegalovirus infection status, the study combined high-throughput TCR immunosequencing, statistical association of individual TCRs with disease status, and machine learning. An earlier analysis of approximately 580 of the donors used high-throughput TCR beta sequencing to judge whether each TCR beta V gene segment behaved as functional or pseudogenic. Among the roughly 390 genotyped donors, around 81% belonged to the genetic ancestry cluster associated with self-reported Caucasian donors. The study aimed to test whether cataloging public T cell receptors could reveal signatures of past pathogen exposure. What the authors observed across the whole study: A few of the identified cytomegalovirus-associated TCR beta chains were confirmed in vitro to be specific for cytomegalovirus antigens. Because counts were too low, around 17 rarely observed V segments, including chromosome 9 orphons, were left out of the earlier analysis of some 600 of the donors. This cohort had only TCR beta chains sequenced, and the lack of alpha or paired-chain data limited which features could be detected. In an earlier analysis of more than 500 of the donors, most TCR beta V segments appeared in productive rearrangements about 90% or about 30% of the time, broadly matching IMGT annotations. Most TCR sequences were observed very rarely across donors, whereas some public TCRs were present in many individuals. Some IMGT-functional V segments, including TRBV6-2 and TRBV6-3, could not be told apart with the 87-base-pair reads, so those segments were excluded. A later analysis associated about 17,000 TCR beta sequences with specific HLA alleles at a false discovery rate of 0.05. In both the original and validation cohorts, the classifier was reported to diagnose cytomegalovirus status with high specificity and sensitivity. A later genetic analysis associated a missense DCLRE1C variant with V-gene and J-gene trimming of TCR beta chains, and an independent cohort replicated the association. Linkage disequilibrium might explain the correlated functional status among segregating V segments, but an unknown experimental factor could not be excluded. Presence/absence analyses assumed roughly uniform sequencing depth across donors, an assumption that may not hold. According to a later analysis, parvovirus B19, influenza, CMV and Epstein-Barr virus appeared linked to several top co-occurrence clusters. The sequencing pipeline was judged likely to have produced a cluster of highly shared sequence variants as a technical artifact. A later analysis found that HLA-associated TCR beta chains were more clonally expanded and had lower generation probabilities than equally common non-associated chains. A further reported finding was that TCR beta sequences accurately predicted the HLA-A and HLA-B alleles for most subjects in the first cohort. According to a later analysis, TCR association rates differed among HLA loci, with DRB1 alleles showing the most associated TCRs and HLA-C alleles showing the fewest. In a later analysis, most CMV-associated TCR beta chains were found to appear HLA-restricted, with HLA associations seemingly driven largely by CMV exposure. It was suggested by the authors that the approach could potentially be generalized to other disease states and immunological phenotypes. The only immune exposure information available for the cohort was CMV serostatus. Strong co-occurrence of HLA alleles, especially DR and DQ, made assigning TCR associations to individual alleles difficult. A later genetic analysis reported fewer N-insertions in productive TCRs among donors in an Asian-associated ancestry cluster than the roughly 670-donor mean. Because some donors lacked HLA typing at each locus, the association tests relied only on the typed subset. A total of fewer than 200 TCR beta chains were listed by the study as associated with cytomegalovirus.

Libraries came from the immunoSEQ multiplex PCR assay. For the multiplex PCR, a mixture combining 60 forward primers for TCR Vbeta segments and 13 reverse primers for TCR Jbeta segments was used. Amplification of the CDR3 region of rearranged TCR beta genes was performed with a multiplex PCR assay on genomic DNA. The Illumina HiSeq System was used to sequence the amplified TCR beta libraries as 87-base-pair reads. For the original study's pipeline: Across the 500 to 850 repertoires, a later analysis counted about 81 million unique TCR beta chains, some 11 million of which were shared by at least two donors. Raw reads were error-corrected and collapsed into unique sequences by a nearest-neighbor algorithm in which closely related sequences were merged to remove PCR and sequencing errors. V, D and J gene segments were assigned by aligning CDR3 sequences to IMGT reference sequences. For a sequence to be retained, a match of at least six nucleotides to both a V gene segment and a J gene segment was required. Rearrangements were called productive when the CDR3 lacked stop codons and stayed in frame with V and J; all others were non-productive. Following IMGT convention, CDR3 was defined as the stretch from the second conserved V-encoded cysteine up to the conserved J-encoded phenylalanine. In an earlier analysis of 500 to 650 of the donors, sequences lacking an unambiguous match to a single V gene segment were excluded. In an earlier analysis of about 590 of the donors, a V segment was called functional when productive rearrangements were above 56.7%, and segregating when the standard deviation between donors exceeded 5%. A statistical classification framework was built for diagnosing cytomegalovirus status from the catalog of TCR beta chain sequences. In a later analysis, V and J genes were assigned by comparing TCR nucleotide sequences against IMGT/GENE-DB human TR gene sequences. In a later analysis, CDR3 sequences and most-parsimonious VDJ recombination scenarios were assigned using the TCRdist pipeline. In a later analysis, each TCR beta chain was defined by its CDR3 amino acid sequence together with its V-gene family, and reads lacking a unique V-gene family were excluded. As a way to deal with suspected cross-contamination and a sequencing artifact, a later analysis dropped 640 or so nucleotide sequences that were highly shared and had low generation probability. In a later analysis, a clonal expansion index was calculated for each public chain from normalized within-repertoire ranks of inferred template counts. In a later analysis, generation probabilities were computed using a VDJ recombination model fitted to out-of-frame rearrangements, and the results were checked against IGoR. Hypergeometric tests were used in a later analysis to score TCR-TCR, TCR-HLA and TCR-CMV co-occurrence, with a repertoire-size bias correction applied to the TCR pairs. A later analysis estimated false discovery rates by permuting HLA or CMV assignments 20 times. In a later analysis, co-occurring TCRs were grouped using DBSCAN, with TCRdist sequence similarity added in when clustering inside HLA-allele-positive subsets. For co-occurrence clustering, repertoires with fewer than 30,000 or more than 120,000 public chains were excluded, along with 5 or 6 repertoires with anomalous nucleotide sharing. TCRdb carries this immuneACCESS record with in-frame sequences only. Its versions omit some clonotypes, under half of them owing to an unresolved V gene in the studies checked, with the rest unexplained. V and J calls and clone size are as listed in that table; D and trimming were resolved from the DNA. This sample holds roughly 23,000 clones; around 73% were observed only once. The leading ten clones occupy around 7.4% of the sample.

The CDR3, cysteine through phenylalanine, is 18 amino acids long. Only the CDR3 portion is preserved as DNA: 54 bases, with reading frame beginning at the first base. The CDR1 and CDR2 encoded by the germline V gene are SGHDT and YYEEEE. V gives up 3 bases and J gives up 0 bases, and the segment between their germline ends measures 21 bases. The cohort comprised under 700 healthy bone marrow donors. At the time of sampling, all cohort members were nominally healthy, though unrecorded immune exposures were likely present. The donor tested CMV seronegative, placing the donor among the 352 seronegative members of the cohort. A peripheral blood sample was provided by each donor, and peripheral blood mononuclear cells were used for TCR beta sequencing. The Qiagen DNeasy Blood Extraction Kit was used to extract genomic DNA from the blood cell samples.

Sequences were obtained from PBMCs. The rearranged segments are TRBV5-6 and TRBJ1-1; the D gene is unclear. This TCR was sampled from a man aged 60 to 75 in good health and CMV-seronegative. The DNA is as follows: TGTGCCAGCAGCTGGGGTCGGGGTAATGTTGGTATGAACACTGAAGCTTTCTTT. This encodes CASSWGRGNVGMNTEAFF.